This T cell receptor beta chain originates from a study of Graves' ophthalmopathy and Graves' hyperthyroidism. This clonotype was seen ten or more times. CDR3 regions of TCR beta were amplified from RNA transcripts. Amplification began with first-round RT-PCR using HTBI primers, then second-round multiplex PCR was performed. TCRdb re-derived calls from the multiplex PCR reads in MiXCR, one entry per CDR3 protein. Of approximately 330,000 distinct CDR3 sequences in the sample, 15% to 20% are singletons; the top ten hold over 9%. The CDR3 spans 14 residues. Germline-derived CDR1 and CDR2 are SQVTM and ANQGSEA. V lost 5 bases to trimming and J lost 5 bases, with 18 bases between them.

The receptor's source is an adult man with Graves' ophthalmopathy. The chain uses TRBV29-1 and TRBJ1-1, with D possibly matching TRBD1 (5 bases). Sequenced input: peripheral blood. The CDR3 coding sequence is TGCAGCGTTTCTCGAAGAGGGGTTAAGACTGAAGCTTTCTTT. Its translation is CSVSRRGVKTEAFF. The whole variable domain, filled in from reference TRBV29-1 and TRBJ1-1, reads SAVISQKPSRDICQRGTSLTIQCQVDSQVTMMFWYRQQPGQSLTLIATANQGSEATYESGFVIDKFPISRPNLTFSTLTVSNMSPEDSSIYLCSVSRRGVKTEAFFGQGTRLTVV.